This TCR beta chain came from a study of shared clonotypes between healthy human individuals. Study conclusions and caveats: A few donors showed sharing of approximately 5% of naive CD4 clonotypes.

The assay was immunoSEQ multiplex PCR, and TCRdb's table has in-frame clones only and misses some. The sample shows about 1 million clones, around 74% of them seen only once. CDR1 and CDR2 from the germline V gene are SGHAT and FQNNGV. The CDR3 length is 13 residues. Losses at the gene ends were 3 bases for V and 3 bases for J; bases not matched to a gene: 2. This clone showed up just a few times. Its antigen is undetermined. Donors included only healthy HIV-negative adults lacking recent acute infections or vaccinations. The sequenced sample was memory CD4+ T cells sorted from blood. Subset described: CD45RA-negative fraction. The V gene is TRBV11-2, the J gene TRBJ2-7; the match to TRBD2 covers 7 bases. The source of this sequence is a man aged 18 to 30 in good health. The CDR3 protein is CASSFRGGYEQYF. CDR3 coding DNA: TGTGCCAGCAGCTTTCGCGGGGGCTACGAGCAGTACTTC.